Listed here are 32 T cell receptor beta chains from one sample, sequenced in a study of T cells after somatic rescue of genetic block. Produced via immunoSEQ multiplex PCR; TCRdb's table is partial and in-frame only. Seen here are about 12,000 clones, over 65% observed once, and the top ten hold around 22%. What was sequenced was peripheral blood mononuclear cells (PBMCs). The receptors originated from a boy between 10 and 17 years old.

The chain uses TRBV28 and TRBJ1-2, with 9 bases matching TRBD1. CDR3 length: 16 amino acids. V gave up 3 bases and J gave up 8 bases; unmatched junction bases: 13. Germline V gene data show CDR1 as MDHEN and CDR2 as SYDVKM. CDR3 sequence (DNA): TGTGCCAGCAGTTTCGGGGGGACAGGGCTGCCAGAGGGCTACACCTTC. As protein: CASSFGGTGLPEGYTF.

The chain links TRBV6-6 to TRBJ2-3; weak D call: TRBD2 (5 bases). Germline values: CDR1 MNHNY, CDR2 SVGAGI (reference sequence). CDR3 size: 15 residues. With 7 bases removed from V and 4 bases from J, the gap between germline ends came to 18 bases. The DNA for the CDR3 is TGTGCCAGCACCCGATTAGAGGGAGTATCAGATACGCAGTATTTT. Translation gives CASTRLEGVSDTQYF.

This chain joins TRBV30 and TRBJ1-5; 9 bases map to TRBD1. The germline V gene encodes CDR1 GTSNPN and CDR2 SVGIG (reference sequence). The V gene end was trimmed by 5 bases and the J gene end by 0 bases; junction bases not matched to a gene: 8. The CDR3 has 16 amino acids. As DNA, the CDR3 is TGTGCCTGGGGACAGGGGCCCTACCTTAGCAATCAGCCCCAGCATTTT. Encoded protein: CAWGQGPYLSNQPQHF.

This rearrangement joins TRBV9 to TRBJ2-7, with TRBD1 identical over 12 bases. Trimming at V came to 2 bases and at J to 3 bases, leaving 9 bases not matched to a gene. Germline V gene data show CDR1 as SGDLS and CDR2 as YYNGEE. There are 17 residues in the CDR3. CDR3 sequence: CASSVYAGTGGVYEQYF. In DNA form, the CDR3 reads TGTGCCAGCAGCGTCTACGCCGGGACAGGGGGCGTCTACGAGCAGTACTTC.

The rearrangement links TRBV9 to TRBJ2-1, with TRBD2 matching 10 bases. With 3 bases clipped from V and 3 bases from J, the junction kept 9 bases outside the gene matches. From germline, CDR1 is SGDLS and CDR2 YYNGEE. The CDR3 loop spans 17 amino acids. The CDR3 nucleotides read TGTGCCAGCAGCGGATCACCTACTAGCGGGGACTACAATGAGCAGTTCTTC. Its protein product is CASSGSPTSGDYNEQFF.

The chain uses TRBV14 and TRBJ2-5; D remains unclear. The end of the DNA aligns better with TRBJ2-7, so the J call may be wrong. Germline CDR1 is SGHDN and CDR2 is FVKESK. The CDR3 has 15 amino acids. This chain's CDR3 is CASSQGGILSYEQYF. In DNA form, the CDR3 reads TGTGCCAGCAGCCAAGGGGGAATCCTGAGCTACGAGCAGTACTTC.

This chain connects TRBV5-1 to TRBJ2-1; TRBD2 agrees at 9 bases. This CDR3 is built from 16 residues. Trimming removed 0 bases from V and 1 base from J; junction bases left unmatched: 2. Germline V gene data show CDR1 as SGHRS and CDR2 as YFSETQ. The CDR3 DNA reads as TGCGCCAGCAGCTTGGCCCTAGCGGGGTCCTACAATGAGCAGTTCTTC. Its translation: CASSLALAGSYNEQFF.

J is TRBJ2-5 and V is TRBV19; D assignment may be TRBD1 or TRBD2 (6 bases each). CDR1 LNHDA and CDR2 SQIVND come from the germline V gene (reference sequence). The CDR3 runs 16 residues. The V end was cut by 7 bases, the J end by 5 bases, with 23 bases between. Written as DNA, the CDR3 is TGTGCCAGTAAGGGGGGACCACATTGGAAGGCGGAGACCCAGTACTTC. Encoded protein: CASKGGPHWKAETQYF.

The V gene is TRBV27, the J gene TRBJ2-1; 14 bases line up with TRBD2. The CDR3 covers 17 residues. CDR1 and CDR2 from the germline V gene are MNHEY and SMNVEV (reference sequence). The trim removed 5 bases at V and 5 bases at J, leaving 8 bases unmatched. The CDR3 coding sequence is TGTGCCAGCAGTCTGGGACTAGCGGGAGTAGGGAACAATGAGCAGTTCTTC. It translates to CASSLGLAGVGNNEQFF.

The rearrangement uses TRBV18 and TRBJ1-2; possibly TRBD1 for D (5 bases). V was shortened by 0 bases and J by 8 bases, with 10 bases between the two germline ends. Germline-derived CDR1 and CDR2 are KGHSH and LQKENI. This CDR3 has 13 residues. The CDR3 sequence is CASSPPKGAGYTF. The CDR3 coding sequence is TGTGCCAGCTCACCACCGAAAGGGGCCGGCTACACCTTC.

V gene TRBV9 combines with J gene TRBJ1-6; the D is unclear. V lost 0 bases, J lost 7 bases, and 11 bases lay in between. Germline CDR1 SGDLS, CDR2 YYNGEE. This CDR3 has 15 amino acids. The CDR3 coding sequence is TGTGCCAGCAGCGTAGAAACTATCCCGAATTCACCCCTCCACTTT. Translated, it gives CASSVETIPNSPLHF.

The chain has TRBV6-6 and TRBJ2-1; 9 bases are a match to TRBD2. The CDR3 totals 13 residues. The germline V gene has CDR1 MNHNY and CDR2 SVGAGI (reference sequence). The V and J ends lost 10 bases and 7 bases, in that order; junction bases with no gene match: 8. CDR3 residues: CATRNLAGNEQFF. In nucleotides, the CDR3 is TGTGCCACCCGAAACCTAGCGGGAAATGAGCAGTTCTTC.

The V and J genes are TRBV7-9 and TRBJ1-1, with D possibly being TRBD1 (5 bases). V lost 2 bases and J 1 base, leaving 11 bases between the germline ends. This CDR3 spans 15 amino acids. Germline loops: CDR1 SEHNR, CDR2 FQNEAQ (reference sequence). The CDR3 coding sequence is TGTGCCAGCAGCTTAAGGGACCGACGGAACACTGAAGCTTTCTTT. Translation gives CASSLRDRRNTEAFF.

This chain connects TRBV11-2 to TRBJ1-3; perhaps TRBD1 as D (6 bases). Trimming left V 6 bases short and J 4 bases short, with 13 bases between. CDR1 is SGHAT and CDR2 is FQNNGV in the germline V gene. This CDR3 has 14 residues. CDR3 sequence reads: CASRPQGLGNTIYF. The CDR3 DNA follows: TGTGCCAGCAGGCCCCAGGGGCTAGGAAACACCATATATTTT.

This clone was seen a few times. The V and J genes are TRBV18 and TRBJ1-1, with 8 bases aligning to TRBD1. The J segment lost 1 base and the V segment lost 3 bases, leaving 7 bases of the junction unmatched. The CDR3 has 16 residues. Germline CDR1 and CDR2: KGHSH and LQKENI. The CDR3 protein is CASSPRRDRTNTEAFF. The CDR3 DNA reads TGTGCCAGCTCACCTCGCCGGGACAGGACGAACACTGAAGCTTTCTTT.

This sequence joins TRBV5-5 and TRBJ2-7; tentative D call: TRBD2 (6 bases). Per germline, CDR1 SGHKS and CDR2 YYEKEE (reference sequence). The CDR3 is 13 residues long. Trimming removed 4 bases from V and 9 bases from J, with 17 bases in between. CDR3 amino acids: CASSEPASVGQYF. DNA for the CDR3: TGTGCCAGCAGCGAACCCGCTAGCGTCGGGCAGTACTTC.

V usage is TRBV7-9 and J usage is TRBJ2-2; a possible D gene is TRBD2 (6 bases). Germline lookup yields CDR1 SEHNR and CDR2 FQNEAQ (reference sequence). V lost 3 bases and J lost 1, with 15 bases in between. The CDR3 has 17 residues. The DNA for the CDR3 is TGTGCCAGCAGCTTGGGGAGGACACTCCTGAACACCGGGGAGCTGTTTTTT. This gives the protein CASSLGRTLLNTGELFF. Supplemented by reference TRBV7-9 and TRBJ2-2, the full variable domain reads DTGVSQNPRHKITKRGQNVTFRCDPISEHNRLYWYRQTLGQGPEFLTYFQNEAQLEKSRLLSDRFSAERPKGSFSTLEIQRTEQGDSAMYLCASSLGRTLLNTGELFFGEGSRLTVL.

The V and J genes are TRBV18 and TRBJ2-1; TRBD2 aligns across 10 bases. V lost 3 bases and J lost 9; bases outside the gene matches: 20. There are 19 residues in the CDR3. Germline V gene lookup returns CDR1 KGHSH and CDR2 LQKENI. CDR3 sequence (DNA): TGTGCCAGCTCACCGGAGGACAGGAGTTTAGCGGGAGGCCCAATTGAGCAGTTCTTC. It specifies CASSPEDRSLAGGPIEQFF.

The rearrangement links TRBV7-8 to TRBJ2-5; 9 bases agree with TRBD2. The CDR3 length is 18 residues. The V gene end was trimmed by 2 bases and the J gene end by 5 bases; junction bases not matched to a gene: 15. Germline lookup yields CDR1 SGHVS and CDR2 FQNEAQ. The CDR3 nucleotides read TGTGCCAGCAGCTTAAAACGGGCTAGCGGGGAGTCAGGGGAGACCCAGTACTTC. Translating it yields CASSLKRASGESGETQYF.

The CDR3 bases are TGTGCCAGCTCACCAGACAGCTCCGGAGGGTATCAGCCCCAGCATTTT. This gives the protein CASSPDSSGGYQPQHF. The chain joins TRBV18 to TRBJ1-5; D perhaps matches TRBD1 (5 bases). The V end lost 2 bases, the J end lost 5 bases, and 16 bases lay between the germline ends. The germline gives CDR1 KGHSH, CDR2 LQKENI. CDR3 length equals 16 residues.

J is TRBJ1-4 and V is TRBV9; D not resolved. V was cut by 3 bases and J by 0 bases, with 9 bases left in between. Germline assignment: CDR1 SGDLS and CDR2 YYNGEE. The CDR3 totals 15 residues. The CDR3 DNA is TGTGCCAGCAGCGCCTCTCTCGCAACTAATGAAAAACTGTTTTTT. Translation: CASSASLATNEKLFF. Variable domain in full (rest from reference TRBV9 and TRBJ1-4): DSGVTQTPKHLITATGQRVTLRCSPRSGDLSVYWYQQSLDQGLQFLIQYYNGEERAKGNILERFSAQQFPDLHSELNLSSLELGDSALYFCASSASLATNEKLFFGSGTQLSVL.

This chain joins TRBV19 and TRBJ2-6; D is uncertain. The CDR3 length is 15 residues. Germline assignment: CDR1 LNHDA and CDR2 SQIVND (reference sequence). The V end lost 6 bases, the J end lost 5 bases, and 14 bases lay between the germline ends. Written as DNA, the CDR3 is TGTGCCAGTAGAGGCCACTGGTCTCGGGCCAACGTCCTGACTTTC. Amino acids: CASRGHWSRANVLTF.

J is TRBJ2-3 and V is TRBV21-1; TRBD2, the D gene given by the table, was not confirmed from the DNA. TRBV21-1 is listed as a pseudogene. This CDR3 has 15 amino acids. The CDR3: CASGQLAGDTDTQYF. DNA of the CDR3: TGTGCCAGCGGACAACTAGCGGGGGACACAGATACGCAGTATTTT.

The V gene is TRBV5-1, the J gene TRBJ1-6; D is perhaps TRBD1 (6 bases). Trimming removed 1 base from V and 9 bases from J, with 11 bases in between. CDR3 size: 14 residues. Looked up from germline, CDR1 is SGHRS and CDR2 is YFSETQ. CDR3 DNA: TGCGCCAGCAGCTTGCAGGGGACGACTTCACCCCTCCACTTT. It yields the protein CASSLQGTTSPLHF.

This clone rates as medium-sized. The gene calls are TRBV5-1 and TRBJ2-7, with a possible D match to TRBD2 (5 bases). The germline V and J ends were trimmed by 0 bases and 4 bases, with 8 bases remaining between them. There are 13 residues in the CDR3. Germline V gene lookup returns CDR1 SGHRS and CDR2 YFSETQ. Here the CDR3 reads CASSLGGLYEQYF. For the CDR3, the DNA is TGCGCCAGCAGCTTGGGCGGACTTTACGAGCAGTACTTC.

The V and J genes are TRBV18 and TRBJ1-1; possibly TRBD1 for D (6 bases). The CDR3 is 15 residues long. Germline lookup yields CDR1 KGHSH and CDR2 LQKENI. V dropped 2 bases and J dropped 1 base, with 11 bases sitting between them. For the CDR3, the DNA is TGTGCCAGCTCACCATTCAGGGGTCAGAACACTGAAGCTTTCTTT. This encodes CASSPFRGQNTEAFF.

A few counts support this clone. The gene calls are TRBV6-5 and TRBJ2-5; D uncertain. CDR1 MNHEY and CDR2 SVGAGI come from the germline V gene. This CDR3 has 12 amino acids. V was shortened by 10 bases and J by 1 base, with 10 bases between the two germline ends. CDR3 protein: CATRSRQETQYF. CDR3 coding DNA: TGTGCCACCAGGTCCCGCCAAGAGACCCAGTACTTC.

The chain uses TRBV27 and TRBJ2-3, with 10 positions matching TRBD2. Germline assignment: CDR1 MNHEY and CDR2 SMNVEV (reference sequence). The junction had 3 bases not matched to a gene; V was cut back by 0 bases and J by 3 bases. The CDR3 has 16 residues. The CDR3 sequence: CASSLSASGSTDTQYF. The DNA for the CDR3 is TGTGCCAGCAGTTTATCTGCTAGCGGGAGTACAGATACGCAGTATTTT.

The V call is TRBV18, the J call TRBJ1-3; D may be TRBD1 (5 bases). Trimming took 5 bases from V and 0 from J, leaving 17 bases between them. From germline, CDR1 is KGHSH and CDR2 LQKENI. The CDR3 is 17 residues long. CDR3 sequence (DNA): TGTGCCAGCTCATACACTACCACAGGACTCTCTGGAAACACCATATATTTT. Translated, it gives CASSYTTTGLSGNTIYF.

This clone was seen a few times. This chain links TRBV6-1 with TRBJ1-4; D gene ambiguous. This CDR3 is 12 amino acids long. The germline V gene encodes CDR1 MNHNS and CDR2 SASEGT. Trimming took off 9 bases at V and 3 bases at J, with 8 bases between the two ends. In DNA, the CDR3 is TGTGCCAGTCGTTTCCCTAATGAAAAACTGTTTTTT. As protein: CASRFPNEKLFF.

The sample holds a few counts of this clone. J is TRBJ1-2 and V is TRBV28; D possibly corresponds to TRBD1 (6 bases). Germline V gene data show CDR1 as MDHEN and CDR2 as SYDVKM. CDR3 size: 19 residues. The germline V and J ends were trimmed by 4 bases and 2 bases, with 26 bases remaining between them. CDR3 in amino acids: CASSSPSRGTIGINYGYTF. The DNA of the CDR3 is TGTGCCAGCAGTTCCCCCTCCAGGGGTACCATAGGAATAAACTATGGCTACACCTTC.

The V call is TRBV19, the J call TRBJ2-5, with D possibly being TRBD1 (6 bases). The end of the DNA aligns better with TRBJ2-7, so the J call may be wrong. Germline V lookup: CDR1 LNHDA, CDR2 SQIVND (reference sequence). The CDR3 is made up of 14 amino acids. The CDR3 DNA follows: TGTGCCAGTAGTACCCAGGGGTCCTCCTACGAGCAGTACTTC. It is translated as CASSTQGSSYEQYF.